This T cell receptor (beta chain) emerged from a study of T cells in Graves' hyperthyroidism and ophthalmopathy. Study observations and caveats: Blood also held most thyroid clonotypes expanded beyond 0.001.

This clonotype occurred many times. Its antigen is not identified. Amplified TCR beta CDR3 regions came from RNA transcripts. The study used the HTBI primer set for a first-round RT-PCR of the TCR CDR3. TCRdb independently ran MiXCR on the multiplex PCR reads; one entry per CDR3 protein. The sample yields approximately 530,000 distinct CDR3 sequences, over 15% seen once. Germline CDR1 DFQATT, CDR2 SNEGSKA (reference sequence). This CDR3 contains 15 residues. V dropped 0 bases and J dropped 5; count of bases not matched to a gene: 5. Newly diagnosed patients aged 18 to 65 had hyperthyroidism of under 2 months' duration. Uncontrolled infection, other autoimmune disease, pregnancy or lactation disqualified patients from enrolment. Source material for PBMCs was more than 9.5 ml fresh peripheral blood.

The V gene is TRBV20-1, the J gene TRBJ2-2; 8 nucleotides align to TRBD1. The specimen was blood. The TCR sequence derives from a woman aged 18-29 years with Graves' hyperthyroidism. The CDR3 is CSARDWDRITGELFF. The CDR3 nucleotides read TGCAGTGCTAGAGATTGGGACAGGATAACCGGGGAGCTGTTTTTT.